The 2 T cell receptor beta chains listed next were all sequenced from one sample in a study of regulatory and conventional T cells in RAG deficiency. The method was immunoSEQ multiplex PCR; TCRdb's version includes in-frame clones alone and lacks a portion of them. The data show around 30,000 clones, about 95% seen once. Genomic DNA came from blood conventional CD4+ T cells gated CD25-low CD127-high. These data also featured in a second study, about regulatory T cells. From that report: The primer mix had 52 TRBV and 13 TRBJ primers.

The sample comprised CD25- CD4+ T cells sorted from blood. The receptors derive from a human donor in good health.

The chain has TRBV7-2 and TRBJ1-1; 8 bases fit TRBD1. V lost 2 bases and J lost 8; bases outside the gene matches: 7. Germline CDR1 reads SGHTA; CDR2 reads FQGNSA. The CDR3 is 14 residues long. CDR3 in amino acids: CASSLQGANPEAFF. The CDR3 region has the DNA TGTGCCAGCAGCTTACAGGGGGCGAACCCCGAAGCTTTCTTT.

This clone occurred once. The DNA of the CDR3 is TGTGCCAGCAGCGAGGGGGTTCGGGGATACGAGCAGTACTTC. Translating gives CASSEGVRGYEQYF. The V gene is TRBV9, the J gene TRBJ2-7, with a tentative D call TRBD1 (6 bases). V shed 3 bases and J shed 4 bases, with 14 bases lying between them. The CDR3 runs 14 residues. From germline, CDR1 is SGDLS and CDR2 YYNGEE.